This T cell receptor (beta chain) was documented in a study of blood T cell repertoires in COVID-19 (TCRdb year 2020). Concerning the study at large: Samples covering the acute and convalescent phases of COVID-19 were provided by collaborators in the United States, Italy and Spain. The prospective study material was composed of cDNA or gDNA derived from T cells, B-cell-depleted T cells, or PBMCs. Subjects who had been exposed to COVID-19, were actively infected with it, or had recovered from it provided the deeply sampled blood TCRbeta repertoires that made up the dataset. The repertoires were released in a freely available public database meant as a resource for research on the immune response to SARS-CoV-2. The samples were drawn from two sources: the first 160 participants of the ongoing ImmuneRACE study, and over 950 subjects contributed by 6 global collaborators. The sample metadata nearly always contained a de-identified subject ID, COVID-19 status, age in years and sex. HLA class I and class II types, where available, came from metadata supplied by the sample provider rather than from assay-based typing. Findings and caveats that apply to the study as a whole: Clinical and demographic metadata were provided uncurated, with the amount varying by source and participant.

TCRbeta CDR3 regions were amplified from genomic DNA by means of the immunoSEQ Assay, a bias-controlled multiplex PCR. The published analysis was carried out like this. The number of nucleated cells in each sample was estimated by amplification of reference gene primers within the assay. To quantify the absolute abundance of each unique TCRbeta CDR3 rearrangement, sequence reads were collapsed and filtered. Productive Simpson clonality was computed per sample as the square root of Simpson's diversity index over productive rearrangements. TCRdb retrieved this table from immuneACCESS and kept in-frame rearrangements only. Not all clones are present; in checked studies, unresolved V genes account for under half, and no reason is known for the remainder. The D gene and trimming were derived from the DNA, and the V and J assignments and clone size from that table. The sample records a few hundred thousand clones, roughly 87% of which are singletons. Of the sample, under 0.95% is held by the ten largest clones.

The CDR3 sequence holds 14 residues, the cysteine and phenylalanine included. Left in the record is the CDR3 DNA by itself, 42 bases read in frame from the first base. The germline V gene (reference sequence) gives CDR1 as LNHDA and CDR2 as SQIVND. Clipping removes 10 bases from V and 1 base from J, with 6 as the unmatched junction base count. As to this clone: Its antigen has not been determined. Base qualities are missing; no much larger clone stands one base away.

The collaborating institutions used their own protocols to collect whole blood in K2EDTA tubes. For TCRbeta analysis, collaborator samples were shipped as frozen whole blood, as isolated PBMCs, or as DNA extracted from either sample type. The sequence was collected from a woman in her twenties or thirties with acute or convalescent COVID-19. Sequencing was performed on peripheral blood. This chain joins TRBV19 to TRBJ2-2; TRBD2 matches 7 bases in the middle. The sequenced DNA: TGTGCCACCTCGACTAGCCGGAACACCGGGGAGCTGTTTTTT. Its translation is CATSTSRNTGELFF.